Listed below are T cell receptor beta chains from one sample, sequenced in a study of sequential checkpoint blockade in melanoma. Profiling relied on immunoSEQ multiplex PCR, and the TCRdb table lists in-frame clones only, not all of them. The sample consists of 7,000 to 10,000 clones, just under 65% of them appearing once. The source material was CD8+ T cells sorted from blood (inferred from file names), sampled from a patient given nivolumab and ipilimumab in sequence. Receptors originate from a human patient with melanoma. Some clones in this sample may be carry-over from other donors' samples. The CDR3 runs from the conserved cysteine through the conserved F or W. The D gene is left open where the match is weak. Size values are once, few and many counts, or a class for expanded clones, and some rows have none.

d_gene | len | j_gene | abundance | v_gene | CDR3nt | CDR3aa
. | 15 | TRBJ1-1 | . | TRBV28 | TGTGCCAGCAGTTCACTCCCACAGGGAAGGACTGAAGCTTTCTTT | CASSSLPQGRTEAFF
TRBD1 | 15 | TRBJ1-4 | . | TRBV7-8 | TGTGCCAGCAGCTTAAGAGACAGGGTTAATGAAAAACTGTTTTTT | CASSLRDRVNEKLFF
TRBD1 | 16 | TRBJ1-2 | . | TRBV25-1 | TGTGCCAGCAGTGAACTAAACCCGACAGGGGGGAATGGCTACACCTTC | CASSELNPTGGNGYTF
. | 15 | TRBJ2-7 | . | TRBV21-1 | TGTGCCAGCAGCAAAGGAGCGGGGGGCTTCTACGAGCAGTACTTC | CASSKGAGGFYEQYF
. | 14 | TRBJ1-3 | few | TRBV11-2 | TGTGCCAGCAGCTTAGGACTTTTTGGAAACACCATATATTTT | CASSLGLFGNTIYF
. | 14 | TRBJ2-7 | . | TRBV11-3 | TGTGCCAGCAGCCCCTGGAGTCGCTCCTACGAGCAGTACTTC | CASSPWSRSYEQYF
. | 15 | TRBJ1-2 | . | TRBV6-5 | TGTGCCAGCAGGCTCGGGGGGGGGAGAGTGGGGGGCTACACCTTC | CASRLGGGRVGGYTF
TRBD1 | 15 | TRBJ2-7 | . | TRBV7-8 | TGTGCCAGCAGCTCGGCGGACAGGGTAACGTACGAGCAGTACTTC | CASSSADRVTYEQYF
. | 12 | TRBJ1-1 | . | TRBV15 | TGTGCCACCAGCAACCTGGCGGCCCCGGCTTTCTTT | CATSNLAAPAFF
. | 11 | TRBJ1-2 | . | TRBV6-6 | TGTGCCAGCAGGGGGCCCGAAGGCTACACCTTC | CASRGPEGYTF
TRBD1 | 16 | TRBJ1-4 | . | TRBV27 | TGTGCCAGCAGCCGGGACAGGGGGGGAGCTAATGAAAAACTGTTTTTT | CASSRDRGGANEKLFF
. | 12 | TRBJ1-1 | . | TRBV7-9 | TGTGCCAGCAGCCCAGGGACTCCTGAAGCTTTCTTT | CASSPGTPEAFF
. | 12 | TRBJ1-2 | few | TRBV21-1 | TGTGCCAGTCCGGGGAGTGGCTATGGCTACACCTTC | CASPGSGYGYTF
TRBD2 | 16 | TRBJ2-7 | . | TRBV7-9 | TGTGCCAGCAGCTTGCCCCCAGGGACTAGCTCTTACGAGCAGTACTTC | CASSLPPGTSSYEQYF
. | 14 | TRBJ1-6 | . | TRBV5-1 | TGCGCCAGCAGCTTGGCCAGAAGTAATTCACCCCTCCACTTT | CASSLARSNSPLHF
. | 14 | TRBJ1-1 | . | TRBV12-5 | TGTGCTAGTGGTTTGTATGGCAGCGCTACTGAAGCTTTCTTT | CASGLYGSATEAFF
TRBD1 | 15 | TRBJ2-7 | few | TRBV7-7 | TGTGCCAGCAGCTATAGACAGGGGGCTTCCTACGAGCAGTACTTC | CASSYRQGASYEQYF
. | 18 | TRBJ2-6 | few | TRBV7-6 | TGTGCCAGCAGCTTATTTACCCCGCAGGGGACTGGGGCCAACGTCCTGACTTTC | CASSLFTPQGTGANVLTF
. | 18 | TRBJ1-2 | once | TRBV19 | TGTGCCAGTAGTTTCCCCCTGGAGCTCAGGGTAGAAGACTATGGCTACACCTTC | CASSFPLELRVEDYGYTF
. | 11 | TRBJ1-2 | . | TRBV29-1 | TGCAGCGTCAGGGCAGGCTATGGCTACACCTTC | CSVRAGYGYTF
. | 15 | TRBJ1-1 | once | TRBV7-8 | TGTGCCAGCAGCGGCAGGGTGGAAGGTCTAAATGAAGCTTTCTTT | CASSGRVEGLNEAFF
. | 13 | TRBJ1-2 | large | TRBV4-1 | TGCGCCAGCAGCCAAACAGGGTCCGCTGGCTACACCTTC | CASSQTGSAGYTF
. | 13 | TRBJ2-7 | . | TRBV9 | TGTGCCAGCAGACCCGACAGCTCCTACGAGCAGTACTTC | CASRPDSSYEQYF
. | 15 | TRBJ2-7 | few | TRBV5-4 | TGTGCCAGCAGCTTGGGGGCCAAGAGCTCCTACGAGCAGTACTTC | CASSLGAKSSYEQYF
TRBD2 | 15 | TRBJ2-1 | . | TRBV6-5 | TGTGCCAGCAGTGCCGGGACTAGCGGGTTCAATGAGCAGTTCTTC | CASSAGTSGFNEQFF
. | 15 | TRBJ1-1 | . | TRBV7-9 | TGTGCCAGCAGCTCCCTTTTGGCCCTGGACACTGAAGCTTTCTTT | CASSSLLALDTEAFF
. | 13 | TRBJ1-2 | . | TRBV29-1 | TGCAGCGTGGCCGGACAACGTAACTATGGCTACACCTTC | CSVAGQRNYGYTF
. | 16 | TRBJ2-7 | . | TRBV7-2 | TGTGCCAGCAGCTCCCCCCGGGACTTGGGATCCTACGAGCAGTACTTC | CASSSPRDLGSYEQYF
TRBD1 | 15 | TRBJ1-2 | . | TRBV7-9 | TGTGCCAGCAGCCCAAGGGCCGGGACAGGCTATGGCTACACCTTC | CASSPRAGTGYGYTF
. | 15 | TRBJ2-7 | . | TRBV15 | TGTGCCACCAGCAGAGACAGGGGTATATCCTACGAGCAGTACTTC | CATSRDRGISYEQYF
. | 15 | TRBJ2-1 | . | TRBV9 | TGTGCCAGCAGCCCAGGCTTTAGCTCCTACAATGAGCAGTTCTTC | CASSPGFSSYNEQFF
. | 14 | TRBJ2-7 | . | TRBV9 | TGTGCCAGCAGCTTCCGCGGCGCTTCCTACGAGCAGTACTTC | CASSFRGASYEQYF
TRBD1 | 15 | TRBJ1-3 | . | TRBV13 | TGTGCCAGCAGAAACACAGGGGAGTCTGGAAACACCATATATTTT | CASRNTGESGNTIYF
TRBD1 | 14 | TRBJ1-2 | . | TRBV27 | TGTGCCAGCAGCCAAGGGGCAGGGGGAGGTGGCTACACCTTC | CASSQGAGGGGYTF
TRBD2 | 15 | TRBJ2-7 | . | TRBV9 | TGTGCCAGCAGCGTTGCTAGCGGGGGCCTCTACGAGCAGTACTTC | CASSVASGGLYEQYF
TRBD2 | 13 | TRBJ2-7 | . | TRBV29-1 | TGCAGCGTTTTCGGGGGGGCCTCCTACGAGCAGTACTTC | CSVFGGASYEQYF
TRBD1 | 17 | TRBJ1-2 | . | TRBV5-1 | TGCGCCAGCAGCCCGGTGCCCGGGACAGGGGAGAACTATGGCTACACCTTC | CASSPVPGTGENYGYTF
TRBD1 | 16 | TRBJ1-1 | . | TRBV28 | TGTGCCAGCAGTTTATTGGCAGGGGGCGCCAGCACTGAAGCTTTCTTT | CASSLLAGGASTEAFF
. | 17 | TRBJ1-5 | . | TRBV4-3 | TGCGCCAGCAGCCAATTCCTTCTTGGTCTCCAGGATCAGCCCCAGCATTTT | CASSQFLLGLQDQPQHF
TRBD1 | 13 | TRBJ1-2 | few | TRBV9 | TGTGCCAGCAGCTTGGACAGGGGGCTTGGCTACACCTTC | CASSLDRGLGYTF
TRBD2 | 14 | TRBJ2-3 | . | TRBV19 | TGTGCCAGTAGCCTCGGGGGGTTCACAGATACGCAGTATTTT | CASSLGGFTDTQYF
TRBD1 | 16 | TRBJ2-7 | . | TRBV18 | TGTGCCAGCTCAGCAACAGGGGTTCAAACGGGCTACGAGCAGTACTTC | CASSATGVQTGYEQYF
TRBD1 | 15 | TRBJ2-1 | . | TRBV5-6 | TGTGCCAGCAGCCCTGACAGGGGCCTCTACAATGAGCAGTTCTTC | CASSPDRGLYNEQFF
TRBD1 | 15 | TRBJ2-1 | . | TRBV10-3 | TGTGCCATCAGTGAACGGGACAGGGCTATCAATGAGCAGTTCTTC | CAISERDRAINEQFF
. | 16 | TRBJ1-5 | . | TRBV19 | TGTGCCAGTAGTACCCCAAGAACTTATAGCAATCAGCCCCAGCATTTT | CASSTPRTYSNQPQHF
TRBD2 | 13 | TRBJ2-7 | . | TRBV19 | TGTGCCAGTAGTATAGGGGAGGGAGGCGAGCAGTACTTC | CASSIGEGGEQYF
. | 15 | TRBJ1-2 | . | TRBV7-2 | TGTGCCAGCAGCTTAGTAGACACCCTAGCCTATGGCTACACCTTC | CASSLVDTLAYGYTF
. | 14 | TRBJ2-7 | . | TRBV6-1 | TGTGCCAGCAGTGTAGGGATGGGAGAGTACGAGCAGTACTTC | CASSVGMGEYEQYF